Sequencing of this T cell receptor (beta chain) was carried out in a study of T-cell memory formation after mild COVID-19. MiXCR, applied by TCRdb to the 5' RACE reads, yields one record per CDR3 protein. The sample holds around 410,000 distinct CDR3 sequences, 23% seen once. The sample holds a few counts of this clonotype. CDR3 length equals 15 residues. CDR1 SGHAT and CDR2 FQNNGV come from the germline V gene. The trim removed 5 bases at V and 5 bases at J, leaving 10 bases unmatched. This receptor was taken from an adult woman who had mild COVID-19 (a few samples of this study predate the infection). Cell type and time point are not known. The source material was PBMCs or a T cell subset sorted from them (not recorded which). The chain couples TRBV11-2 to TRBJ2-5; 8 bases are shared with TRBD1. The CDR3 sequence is CASSHIRGRGETQYF. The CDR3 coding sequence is TGTGCCAGCAGCCACATCAGGGGGCGCGGGGAGACCCAGTACTTC.